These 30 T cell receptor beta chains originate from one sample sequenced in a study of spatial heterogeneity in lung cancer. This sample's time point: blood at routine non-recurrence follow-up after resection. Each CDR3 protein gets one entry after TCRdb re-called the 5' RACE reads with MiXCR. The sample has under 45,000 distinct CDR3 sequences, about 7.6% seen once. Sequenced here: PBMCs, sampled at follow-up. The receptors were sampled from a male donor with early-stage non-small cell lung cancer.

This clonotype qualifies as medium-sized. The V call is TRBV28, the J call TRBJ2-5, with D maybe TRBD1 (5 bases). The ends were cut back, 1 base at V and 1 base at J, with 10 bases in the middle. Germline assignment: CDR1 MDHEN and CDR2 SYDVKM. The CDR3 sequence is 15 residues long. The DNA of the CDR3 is TGTGCCAGCAGTTTATTCGGCAGGGTCCAAGAGACCCAGTACTTC. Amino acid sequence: CASSLFGRVQETQYF.

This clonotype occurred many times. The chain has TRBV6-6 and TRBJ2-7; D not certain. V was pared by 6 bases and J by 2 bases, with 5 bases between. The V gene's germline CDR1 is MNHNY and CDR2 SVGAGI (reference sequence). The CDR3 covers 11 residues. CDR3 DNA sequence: TGTGCCAGCAGCCCAGCCTACGAGCAGTACTTC. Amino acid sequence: CASSPAYEQYF.

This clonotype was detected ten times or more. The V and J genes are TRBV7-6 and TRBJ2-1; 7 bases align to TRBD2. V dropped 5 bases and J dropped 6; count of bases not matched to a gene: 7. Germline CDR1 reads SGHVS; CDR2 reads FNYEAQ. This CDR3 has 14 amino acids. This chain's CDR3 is CASSPGLGVNEQFF. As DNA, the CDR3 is TGTGCCAGCAGCCCCGGACTAGGTGTCAATGAGCAGTTCTTC.

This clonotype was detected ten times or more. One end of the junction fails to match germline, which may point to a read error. Here the CDR3 DNA reads TGTGCTAGCAGCGAGGGGTCCGGGGAGCTGTTTTTT. Its translation is CASSEGSGELFF. V usage is TRBV7-7 and J usage is TRBJ2-2; D assignment may be TRBD1 or TRBD2 (5 bases each). In germline, CDR1 is SSHAT, CDR2 FNYEAQ (reference sequence). There are 12 residues in the CDR3.

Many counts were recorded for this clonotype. Here the CDR3 reads CASNQRGRTDTQYF. CDR3 coding DNA: TGTGCCAGCAACCAACGGGGGCGCACAGATACGCAGTATTTT. The chain employs TRBV27 and TRBJ2-3; D is possibly TRBD1 or TRBD2 (6 bases each). Trimming left V 7 bases short and J 1 base short, with 12 bases between. This CDR3 region has 14 residues. Per the germline V gene, CDR1 is MNHEY and CDR2 is SMNVEV (reference sequence).

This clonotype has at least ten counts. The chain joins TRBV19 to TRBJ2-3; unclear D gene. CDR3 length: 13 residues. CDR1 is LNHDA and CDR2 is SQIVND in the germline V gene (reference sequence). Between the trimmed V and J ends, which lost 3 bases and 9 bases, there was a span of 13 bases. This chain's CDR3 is CASSINDRPTQYF. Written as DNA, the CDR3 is TGTGCCAGTAGTATTAATGACCGGCCGACGCAGTATTTT.

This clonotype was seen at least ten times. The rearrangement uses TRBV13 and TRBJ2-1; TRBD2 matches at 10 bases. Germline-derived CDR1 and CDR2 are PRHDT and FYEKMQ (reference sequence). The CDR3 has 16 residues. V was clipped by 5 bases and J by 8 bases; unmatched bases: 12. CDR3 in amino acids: CASSAGLAEYGDEQFF. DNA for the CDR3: TGTGCCAGCAGCGCTGGACTAGCGGAGTATGGGGATGAGCAGTTCTTC.

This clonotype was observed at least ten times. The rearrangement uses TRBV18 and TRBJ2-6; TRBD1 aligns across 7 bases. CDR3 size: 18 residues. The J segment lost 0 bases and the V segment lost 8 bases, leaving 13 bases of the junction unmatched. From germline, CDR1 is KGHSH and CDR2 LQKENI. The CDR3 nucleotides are TGTGCCAGCCCTGTGGATGGACAGGTCCTCTCTGGGGCCAACGTCCTGACTTTC. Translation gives CASPVDGQVLSGANVLTF.

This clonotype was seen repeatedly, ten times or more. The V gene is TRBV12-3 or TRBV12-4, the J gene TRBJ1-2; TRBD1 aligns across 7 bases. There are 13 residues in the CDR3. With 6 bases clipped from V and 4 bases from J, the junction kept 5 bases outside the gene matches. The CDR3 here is CASRTGLGYGYTF. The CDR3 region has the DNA TGTGCCAGCAGGACAGGGTTAGGCTATGGCTACACCTTC.

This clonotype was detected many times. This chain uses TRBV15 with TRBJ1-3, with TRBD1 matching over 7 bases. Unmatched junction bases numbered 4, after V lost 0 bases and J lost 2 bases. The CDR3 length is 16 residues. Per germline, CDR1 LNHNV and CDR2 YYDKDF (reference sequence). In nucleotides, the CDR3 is TGTGCCACCAGCAGAGAGAAGGGGGCAACTGGAAACACCATATATTTT. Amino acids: CATSREKGATGNTIYF. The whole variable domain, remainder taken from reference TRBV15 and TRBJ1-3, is DAMVIQNPRYQVTQFGKPVTLSCSQTLNHNVMYWYQQKSSQAPKLLFHYYDKDFNNEADTPDNFQSRRPNTSFCFLDIRSPGLGDTAMYLCATSREKGATGNTIYFGEGSWLTVV.

CDR3 region: CASSPGQGGTYEQYF. DNA for the CDR3: TGTGCCAGCAGCCCGGGACAGGGAGGAACCTACGAGCAGTACTTC. The chain couples TRBV5-4 to TRBJ2-7; 9 bases are shared with TRBD1. This CDR3 is 15 amino acids long. The V gene's germline CDR1 is SGHNT and CDR2 YYREEE (reference sequence). Trimming removed 4 bases from V and 2 bases from J; junction bases left unmatched: 7.

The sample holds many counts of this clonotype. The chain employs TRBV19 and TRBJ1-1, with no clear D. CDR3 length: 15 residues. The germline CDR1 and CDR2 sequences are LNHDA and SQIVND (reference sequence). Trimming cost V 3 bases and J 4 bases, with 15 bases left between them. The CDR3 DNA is TGTGCCAGTAGTATTTGGTGGGGTTCGGGCACTGAAGCTTTCTTT. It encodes CASSIWWGSGTEAFF.

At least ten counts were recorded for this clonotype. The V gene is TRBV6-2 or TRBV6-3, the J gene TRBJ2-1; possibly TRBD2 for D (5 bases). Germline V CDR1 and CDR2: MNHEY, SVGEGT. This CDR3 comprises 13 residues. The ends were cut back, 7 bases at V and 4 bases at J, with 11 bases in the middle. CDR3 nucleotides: TGTGCCAGCACCCACCCGGGGTACAATGAGCAGTTCTTC. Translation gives CASTHPGYNEQFF.

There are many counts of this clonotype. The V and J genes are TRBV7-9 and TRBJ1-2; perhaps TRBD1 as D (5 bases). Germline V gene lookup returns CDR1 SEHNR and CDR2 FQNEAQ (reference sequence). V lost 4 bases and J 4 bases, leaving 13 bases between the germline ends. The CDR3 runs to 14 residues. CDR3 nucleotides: TGTGCCAGCAGCTCTACACAGGTCTTCTATGGCTACACCTTC. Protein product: CASSSTQVFYGYTF.

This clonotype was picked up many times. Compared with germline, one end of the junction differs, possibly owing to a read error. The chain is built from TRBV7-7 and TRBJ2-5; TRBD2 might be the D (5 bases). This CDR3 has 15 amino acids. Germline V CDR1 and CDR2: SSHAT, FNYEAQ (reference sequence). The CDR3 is CASSKKNGIQETQYF. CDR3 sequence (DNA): TGTGCTAGCAGTAAAAAGAACGGGATCCAAGAGACCCAGTACTTC.

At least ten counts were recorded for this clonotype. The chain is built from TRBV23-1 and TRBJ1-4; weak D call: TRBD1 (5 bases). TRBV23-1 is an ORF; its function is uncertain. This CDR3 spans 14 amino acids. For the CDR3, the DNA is TGCGTCACGCAGCTCGGGGAAAGGGGTGAAAAACTGTTTTTT. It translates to CVTQLGERGEKLFF.

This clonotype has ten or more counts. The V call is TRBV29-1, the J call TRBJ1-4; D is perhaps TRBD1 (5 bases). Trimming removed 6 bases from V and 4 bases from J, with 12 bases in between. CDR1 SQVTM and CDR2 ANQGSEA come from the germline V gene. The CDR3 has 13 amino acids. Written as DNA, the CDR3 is TGCAGCGTGCGGCGGGGGGATAATGAAAAACTGTTTTTT. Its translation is CSVRRGDNEKLFF.

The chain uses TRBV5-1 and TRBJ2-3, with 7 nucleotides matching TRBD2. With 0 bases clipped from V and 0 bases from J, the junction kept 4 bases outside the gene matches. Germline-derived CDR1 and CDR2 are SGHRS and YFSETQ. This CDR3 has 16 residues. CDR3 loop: CASSLGLATSTDTQYF. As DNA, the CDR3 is TGCGCCAGCAGCTTGGGACTAGCTACTAGCACAGATACGCAGTATTTT.

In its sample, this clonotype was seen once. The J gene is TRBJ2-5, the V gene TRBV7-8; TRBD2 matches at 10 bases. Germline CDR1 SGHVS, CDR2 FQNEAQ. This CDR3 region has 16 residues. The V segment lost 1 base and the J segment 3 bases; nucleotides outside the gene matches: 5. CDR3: CASSLVLAGLKETQYF. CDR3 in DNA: TGTGCCAGCAGCTTAGTACTAGCGGGGCTGAAAGAGACCCAGTACTTC.

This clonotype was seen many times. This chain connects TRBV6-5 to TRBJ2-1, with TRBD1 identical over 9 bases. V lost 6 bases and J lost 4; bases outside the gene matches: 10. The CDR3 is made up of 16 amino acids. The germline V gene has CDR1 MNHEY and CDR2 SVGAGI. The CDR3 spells CASSPTRDRVYNEQFF. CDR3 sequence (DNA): TGTGCCAGCAGCCCGACCCGGGACAGGGTATACAATGAGCAGTTCTTC.

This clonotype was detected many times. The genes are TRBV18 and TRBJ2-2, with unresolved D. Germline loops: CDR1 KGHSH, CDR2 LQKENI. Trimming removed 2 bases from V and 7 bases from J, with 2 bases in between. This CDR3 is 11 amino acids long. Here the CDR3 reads CASSPIGELFF. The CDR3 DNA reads TGTGCCAGCTCACCAATCGGGGAGCTGTTTTTT.

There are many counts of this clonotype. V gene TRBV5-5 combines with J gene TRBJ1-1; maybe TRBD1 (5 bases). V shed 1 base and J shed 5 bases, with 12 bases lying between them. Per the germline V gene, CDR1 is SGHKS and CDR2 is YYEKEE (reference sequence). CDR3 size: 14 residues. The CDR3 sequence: CASSLRGHGTEAFF. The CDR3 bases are TGTGCCAGCAGCTTGAGGGGTCACGGGACTGAAGCTTTCTTT.

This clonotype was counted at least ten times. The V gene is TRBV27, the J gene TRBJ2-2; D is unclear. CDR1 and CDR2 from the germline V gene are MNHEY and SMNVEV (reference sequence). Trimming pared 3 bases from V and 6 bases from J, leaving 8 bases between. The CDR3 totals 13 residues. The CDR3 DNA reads TGTGCCAGCAGTTTCCTCGGTTCCGGGGAGCTGTTTTTT. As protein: CASSFLGSGELFF.

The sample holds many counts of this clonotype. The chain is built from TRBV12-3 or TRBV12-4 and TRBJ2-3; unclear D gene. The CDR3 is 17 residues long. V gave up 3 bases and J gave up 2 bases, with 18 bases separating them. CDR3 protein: CASSFLILEGATDTQYF. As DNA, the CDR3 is TGTGCCAGCAGTTTTTTGATTCTAGAAGGAGCCACAGATACGCAGTATTTT.

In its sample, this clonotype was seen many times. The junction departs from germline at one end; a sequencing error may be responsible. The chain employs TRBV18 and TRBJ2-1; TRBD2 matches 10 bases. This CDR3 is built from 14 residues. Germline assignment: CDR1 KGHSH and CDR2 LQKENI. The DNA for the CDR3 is TGTGCCAGCTCACCGGGACTAGCGAGAGACACCGTCCGGTTC. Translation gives CASSPGLARDTVRF.

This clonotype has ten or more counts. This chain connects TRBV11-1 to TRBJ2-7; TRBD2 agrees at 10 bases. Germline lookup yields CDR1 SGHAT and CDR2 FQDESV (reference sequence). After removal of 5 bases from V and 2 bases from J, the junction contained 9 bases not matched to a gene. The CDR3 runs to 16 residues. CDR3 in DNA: TGTGCCAGCAGCCCCCGACTAGCGGGCGCAACCTACGAGCAGTACTTC. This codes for CASSPRLAGATYEQYF.

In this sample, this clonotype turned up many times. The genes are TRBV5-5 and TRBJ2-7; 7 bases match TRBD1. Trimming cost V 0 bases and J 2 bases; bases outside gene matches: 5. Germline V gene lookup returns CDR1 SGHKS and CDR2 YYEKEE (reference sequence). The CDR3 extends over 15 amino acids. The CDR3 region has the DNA TGTGCCAGCAGCTTGGAGGGACAGATAGCCTACGAGCAGTACTTC. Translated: CASSLEGQIAYEQYF. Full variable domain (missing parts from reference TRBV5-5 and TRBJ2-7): DAGVTQSPTHLIKTRGQQVTLRCSPISGHKSVSWYQQVLGQGPQFIFQYYEKEERGRGNFPDRFSARQFPNYSSELNVNALLLGDSALYLCASSLEGQIAYEQYFGPGTRLTVT.

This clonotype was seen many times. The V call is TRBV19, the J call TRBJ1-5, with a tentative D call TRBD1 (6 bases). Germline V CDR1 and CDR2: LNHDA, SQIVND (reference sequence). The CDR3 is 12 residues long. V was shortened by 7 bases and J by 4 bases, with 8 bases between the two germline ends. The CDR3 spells CASNRGNQPQHF. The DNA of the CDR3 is TGTGCCAGTAATAGGGGGAATCAGCCCCAGCATTTT.

This chain's CDR3 is CASSGTGTDPTNEKLFF. CDR3 bases: TGTGCCAGCAGTGGAACCGGGACAGACCCAACTAATGAAAAACTGTTTTTT. The V gene is TRBV6-1, the J gene TRBJ1-4; 7 nucleotides line up with TRBD1. The CDR3 is 17 residues long. Trimming cost V 4 bases and J 0 bases; bases outside gene matches: 8. Per the germline V gene, CDR1 is MNHNS and CDR2 is SASEGT.

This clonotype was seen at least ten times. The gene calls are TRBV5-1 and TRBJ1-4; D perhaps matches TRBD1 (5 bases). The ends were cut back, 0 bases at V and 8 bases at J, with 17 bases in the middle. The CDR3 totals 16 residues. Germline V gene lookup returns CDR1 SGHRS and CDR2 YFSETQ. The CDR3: CASSLATVGAGEKLFF. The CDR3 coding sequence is TGCGCCAGCAGCTTGGCGACCGTCGGGGCAGGGGAAAAACTGTTTTTT.